The 3 T cell receptor beta chains below come from one sample, sequenced in a study of OX40 agonist ivuxolimab in advanced cancers. The library was made by the immunoSEQ multiplex PCR assay. TCRdb carries this immuneACCESS record with in-frame sequences only. Its versions omit some clonotypes, under half of them owing to an unresolved V gene in the studies checked, with the rest unexplained. The table for this sample lists 70,000 to 85,000 clones; more than 90% of them were counted only once. The ten largest clonotypes hold roughly 0.72% of the sample. Sequenced here: CD4+ or CD8+ T cells sorted from blood, sampled in a trial of the OX40 agonist ivuxolimab. The receptors originated from an adult with an advanced solid tumor such as melanoma, head and neck, liver or kidney cancer.

The rearrangement uses TRBV27 and TRBJ1-4; D gene ambiguous. The CDR3 sequence is 13 residues long. CDR1 is MNHEY and CDR2 is SMNVEV in the germline V gene (reference sequence). Trimming cost V 7 bases and J 6 bases, with 12 bases left between them. The CDR3 is CASKHTSYEKLFF. CDR3 nucleotide sequence: TGTGCCAGCAAGCATACATCTTATGAAAAACTGTTTTTT.

The chain recombines TRBV7-2 with TRBJ2-3; D possibly corresponds to TRBD2 (5 bases). V lost 1 base to trimming and J lost 6 bases, with 14 bases between them. This CDR3 comprises 15 residues. Germline CDR1 SGHTA, CDR2 FQGNSA. This CDR3 is CASSLVALPGDTQYF. CDR3 DNA: TGTGCCAGCAGCTTAGTAGCGCTCCCCGGGGATACGCAGTATTTT.

This clone was found a few times. The chain uses TRBV30 and TRBJ2-5; no firm D call. Trimming left V 2 bases short and J 5 bases short, with 6 bases between. CDR3 size: 11 residues. The germline CDR1 and CDR2 sequences are GTSNPN and SVGIG (reference sequence). CDR3 sequence (DNA): TGTGCCTGGAGTAACGGTGAGACCCAGTACTTC. Translating gives CAWSNGETQYF.